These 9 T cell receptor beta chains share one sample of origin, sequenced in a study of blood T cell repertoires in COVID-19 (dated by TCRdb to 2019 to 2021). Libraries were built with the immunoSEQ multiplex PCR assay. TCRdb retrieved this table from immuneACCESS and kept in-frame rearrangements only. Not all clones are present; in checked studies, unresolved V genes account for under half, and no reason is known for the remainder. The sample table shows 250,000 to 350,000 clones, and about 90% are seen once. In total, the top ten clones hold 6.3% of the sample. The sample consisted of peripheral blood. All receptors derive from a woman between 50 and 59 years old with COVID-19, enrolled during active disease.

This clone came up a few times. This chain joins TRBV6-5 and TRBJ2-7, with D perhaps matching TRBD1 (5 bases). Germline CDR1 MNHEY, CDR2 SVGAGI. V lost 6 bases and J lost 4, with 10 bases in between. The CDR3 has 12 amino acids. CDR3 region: CASRGRAYEQYF. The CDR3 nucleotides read TGTGCCAGCAGGGGCAGGGCTTACGAGCAGTACTTC.

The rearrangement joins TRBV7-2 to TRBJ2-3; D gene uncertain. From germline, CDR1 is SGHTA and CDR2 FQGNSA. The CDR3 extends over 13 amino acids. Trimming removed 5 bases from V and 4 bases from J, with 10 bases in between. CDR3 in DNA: TGTGCCAGCAGCCGCGTAGCCTCAGATACGCAGTATTTT. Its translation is CASSRVASDTQYF.

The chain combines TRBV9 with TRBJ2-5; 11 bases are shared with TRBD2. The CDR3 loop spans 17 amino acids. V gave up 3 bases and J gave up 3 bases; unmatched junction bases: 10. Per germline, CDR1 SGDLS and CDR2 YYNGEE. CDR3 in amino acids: CASSGRYGTSGEETQYF. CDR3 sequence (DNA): TGTGCCAGCAGCGGACGCTACGGGACTAGCGGAGAAGAGACCCAGTACTTC.

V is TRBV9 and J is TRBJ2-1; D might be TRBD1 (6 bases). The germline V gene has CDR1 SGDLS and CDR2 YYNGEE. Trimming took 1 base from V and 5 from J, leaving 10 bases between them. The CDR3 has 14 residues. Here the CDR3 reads CASSVLDSDNEQFF. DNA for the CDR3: TGTGCCAGCAGCGTATTGGACAGTGACAATGAGCAGTTCTTC.

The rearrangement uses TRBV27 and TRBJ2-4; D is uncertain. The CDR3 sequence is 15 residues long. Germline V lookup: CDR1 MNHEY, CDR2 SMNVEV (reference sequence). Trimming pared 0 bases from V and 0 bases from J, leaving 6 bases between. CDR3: CASSLSSKAKNIQYF. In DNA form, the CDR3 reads TGTGCCAGCAGTTTATCGAGCAAAGCCAAAAACATTCAGTACTTC.

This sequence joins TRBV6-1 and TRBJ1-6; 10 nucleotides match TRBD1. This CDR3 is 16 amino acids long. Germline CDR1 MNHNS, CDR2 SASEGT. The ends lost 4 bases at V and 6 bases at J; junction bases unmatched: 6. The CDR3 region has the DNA TGTGCCAGCAGTGTTAGGACAGGGGGAGGTAATTCACCCCTCCACTTT. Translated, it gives CASSVRTGGGNSPLHF.

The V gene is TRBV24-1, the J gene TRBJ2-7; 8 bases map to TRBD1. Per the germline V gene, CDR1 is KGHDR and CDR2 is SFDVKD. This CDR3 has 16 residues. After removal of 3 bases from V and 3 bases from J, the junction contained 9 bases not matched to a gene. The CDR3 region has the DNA TGTGCCACCAGTGATGGACCCGGGACAGGCCACTACGAGCAGTACTTC. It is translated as CATSDGPGTGHYEQYF.

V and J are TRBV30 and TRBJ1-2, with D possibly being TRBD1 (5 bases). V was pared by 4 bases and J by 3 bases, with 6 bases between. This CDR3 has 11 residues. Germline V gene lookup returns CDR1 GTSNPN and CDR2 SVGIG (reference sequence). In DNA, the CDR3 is TGTGCCTGGACAGGGTACTATGGCTACACCTTC. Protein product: CAWTGYYGYTF.

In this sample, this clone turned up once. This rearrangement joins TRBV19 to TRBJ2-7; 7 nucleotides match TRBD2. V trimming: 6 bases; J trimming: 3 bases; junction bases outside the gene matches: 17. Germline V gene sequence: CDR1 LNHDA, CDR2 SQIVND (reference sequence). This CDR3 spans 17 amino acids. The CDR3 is CASSDLARNERGYEQYF. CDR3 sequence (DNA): TGTGCCAGTAGCGACTTGGCTCGGAACGAGCGGGGCTACGAGCAGTACTTC.